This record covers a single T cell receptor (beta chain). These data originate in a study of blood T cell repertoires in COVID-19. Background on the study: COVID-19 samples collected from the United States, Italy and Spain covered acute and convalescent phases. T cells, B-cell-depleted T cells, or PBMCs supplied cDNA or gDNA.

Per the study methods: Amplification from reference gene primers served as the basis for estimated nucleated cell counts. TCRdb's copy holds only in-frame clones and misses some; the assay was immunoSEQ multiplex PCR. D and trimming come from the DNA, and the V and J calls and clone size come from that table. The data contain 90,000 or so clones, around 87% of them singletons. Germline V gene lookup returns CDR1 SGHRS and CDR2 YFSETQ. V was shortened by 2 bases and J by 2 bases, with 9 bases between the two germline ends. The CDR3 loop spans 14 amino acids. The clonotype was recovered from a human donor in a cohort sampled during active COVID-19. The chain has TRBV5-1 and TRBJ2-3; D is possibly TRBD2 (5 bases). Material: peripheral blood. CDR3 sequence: CASSLRTPTDTQYF. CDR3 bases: TGCGCCAGCAGCTTACGGACTCCCACAGATACGCAGTATTTT.